One and the same sample provided the 32 T cell receptor beta chains below, sequenced in a study of T cell responses to AZD1222 COVID-19 vaccine. Here immunoSEQ multiplex PCR was the method, and the copy in TCRdb shows in-frame clones only, minus some. This table has some 140,000 clones, more than 90% appearing once. Sequenced here: peripheral blood, sampled 28 days after the second AZD1222 dose. Every receptor here comes from an adult who received the AZD1222 COVID-19 vaccine.

The chain has TRBV24-1 and TRBJ2-2, with a possible D match to TRBD2 (5 bases). This CDR3 contains 17 residues. Trimming took 1 base from V and 2 from J, leaving 13 bases between them. Germline lookup yields CDR1 KGHDR and CDR2 SFDVKD. CDR3 loop: CATSDFTSGRNTGELFF. DNA of the CDR3: TGTGCCACCAGTGATTTCACGAGCGGAAGAAACACCGGGGAGCTGTTTTTT.

J is TRBJ2-1 and V is TRBV7-9; no reliable D call. V dropped 4 bases and J dropped 5 bases, with 9 bases sitting between them. This CDR3 is 13 amino acids long. The germline V gene encodes CDR1 SEHNR and CDR2 FQNEAQ (reference sequence). The CDR3 DNA sequence: TGTGCCAGCAGCTATAACCCTGACAATGAGCAGTTCTTC. It translates to CASSYNPDNEQFF.

The CDR3 reads CASSLGWRTRDTDTQYF. The CDR3 DNA sequence: TGCGCCAGCAGCTTGGGGTGGCGGACTAGAGACACAGATACGCAGTATTTT. The rearrangement links TRBV5-1 to TRBJ2-3; 7 bases are a match to TRBD2. This CDR3 region has 17 residues. The germline V gene encodes CDR1 SGHRS and CDR2 YFSETQ. Losses at the gene ends were 0 bases for V and 2 bases for J; bases not matched to a gene: 9.

V is TRBV7-9 and J is TRBJ1-2; 7 bases fit TRBD1. The V segment lost 5 bases and the J segment 8 bases; nucleotides outside the gene matches: 11. Germline CDR1 and CDR2: SEHNR and FQNEAQ (reference sequence). The CDR3 spans 14 residues. CDR3 coding DNA: TGTGCCAGCAGCCCTCGAGACAGGGTCGGCGGCTACACCTTC. It codes for CASSPRDRVGGYTF.

In its sample, this clone was seen a few times. The chain uses TRBV19 and TRBJ1-1; 8 bases line up with TRBD1. CDR3 length equals 15 residues. V lost 5 bases, J lost 1 base, and 6 bases stayed unmatched. Germline V lookup: CDR1 LNHDA, CDR2 SQIVND (reference sequence). In DNA form, the CDR3 reads TGTGCCAGTAGTCCCTATGGGACAGGGAACACTGAAGCTTTCTTT. Its translation is CASSPYGTGNTEAFF.

The V gene is TRBV18, the J gene TRBJ2-3, with TRBD2 matching over 14 bases. Germline V gene lookup returns CDR1 KGHSH and CDR2 LQKENI. This CDR3 has 17 amino acids. The ends lost 3 bases at V and 3 bases at J; junction bases unmatched: 5. The CDR3 nucleotides are TGTGCCAGCTCACCCGGGACTAGCGGGAGTAAGACAGATACGCAGTATTTT. This encodes CASSPGTSGSKTDTQYF.

The chain recombines TRBV19 with TRBJ2-1; 8 bases line up with TRBD2. The CDR3 is 16 residues long. V dropped 2 bases and J dropped 3; count of bases not matched to a gene: 6. CDR1 and CDR2 from the germline V gene are LNHDA and SQIVND (reference sequence). CDR3 bases: TGTGCCAGTAGTATATCCCAGCGGGGGATCTACAATGAGCAGTTCTTC. Its translation: CASSISQRGIYNEQFF.

This chain uses TRBV21-1 with TRBJ2-7; the D call of TRBD2 is as the table states it, not checked on the DNA. TRBV21-1 is a listed pseudogene. The CDR3 has 15 residues. This CDR3 reads CASSTYGRTTYEQYV. The DNA of the CDR3 is TGTGCCAGCAGCACGTACGGGAGGACCACCTACGAGCAGTACGTC.

The gene calls are TRBV2 and TRBJ2-6; TRBD2 matches 8 bases. The V segment lost 4 bases and the J segment 0 bases; nucleotides outside the gene matches: 8. Germline CDR1 SNHLY, CDR2 FYNNEI. CDR3 length: 18 amino acids. This chain's CDR3 is CASSGTSFYFSGANVLTF. The CDR3 nucleotides read TGTGCCAGCAGTGGGACTAGCTTTTACTTCTCTGGGGCCAACGTCCTGACTTTC.

V gene TRBV7-3 combines with J gene TRBJ2-4; D gene uncertain. The length of the CDR3 is 14 residues. V lost 5 bases to trimming and J lost 6 bases, with 14 bases between them. Germline V CDR1 and CDR2: SGHTA, FQGTGA. CDR3 in DNA: TGTGCCAGCAGCCAAAACGCAGAGGCAAACATTCAGTACTTC. Translating gives CASSQNAEANIQYF. The variable domain in full, with the rest retrieved from reference TRBV7-3 and TRBJ2-4, is GAGVSQTPSNKVTEKGKYVELRCDPISGHTALYWYRQSLGQGPEFLIYFQGTGAADDSGLPNDRFFAVRPEGSVSTLKIQRTERGDSAVYLCASSQNAEANIQYFGAGTRLSVL.

V is TRBV7-8 and J is TRBJ1-1; D might be TRBD1 (5 bases). The CDR3 loop spans 12 amino acids. Trimming stripped 7 bases from V and 8 bases from J, with 14 bases between. Germline V lookup: CDR1 SGHVS, CDR2 FQNEAQ. This CDR3 is CASTLGGFEAFF. CDR3 bases: TGTGCCAGCACCCTTGGGGGATTCGAAGCTTTCTTT.

This clone has a single count. The V and J genes are TRBV7-9 and TRBJ1-2; possible D gene TRBD1, 5 bases. This CDR3 has 14 amino acids. The germline CDR1 and CDR2 sequences are SEHNR and FQNEAQ (reference sequence). Trimming left V 1 base short and J 8 bases short, with 14 bases between. CDR3: CASSLVGESYGYTF. CDR3 in DNA: TGTGCCAGCAGCTTAGTAGGGGAATCCTACGGCTACACCTTC.

This clone appeared a few times. V and J are TRBV29-1 and TRBJ2-1; 7 bases are a match to TRBD2. The CDR3 has 14 amino acids. Germline V CDR1 and CDR2: SQVTM, ANQGSEA. Losses at the gene ends were 5 bases for V and 2 bases for J; bases not matched to a gene: 6. The CDR3 spells CSVSVGGTYNEQFF. DNA for the CDR3: TGCAGCGTTTCAGTGGGGGGGACCTACAATGAGCAGTTCTTC.

This chain uses TRBV6-5 with TRBJ1-2; maybe TRBD1 (5 bases). The ends were cut back, 2 bases at V and 4 bases at J, with 11 bases in the middle. Germline values: CDR1 MNHEY, CDR2 SVGAGI. This CDR3 contains 14 residues. The chain's CDR3 is CASSYPGRPYGYTF. CDR3 in DNA: TGTGCCAGCAGTTACCCGGGACGGCCCTATGGCTACACCTTC.

This chain joins TRBV7-9 and TRBJ1-2; tentative D call: TRBD1 (6 bases). This CDR3 has 13 amino acids. Per the germline V gene, CDR1 is SEHNR and CDR2 is FQNEAQ (reference sequence). Trimming cost V 2 bases and J 7 bases, with 11 bases left between them. The CDR3 reads CASSLNREGGYTF. In DNA form, the CDR3 reads TGTGCCAGCAGCTTAAACAGGGAAGGTGGCTACACCTTC.

In DNA, the CDR3 is TGTGCCAGCAGTTACCGAGGAGAAGGCTACACCTTC. Its protein product is CASSYRGEGYTF. The chain joins TRBV6-2 or TRBV6-3 to TRBJ1-2; D is undetermined. Trimming took 2 bases from V and 8 from J, leaving 9 bases between them. CDR1 and CDR2 from the germline V gene are MNHEY and SVGEGT. This CDR3 comprises 12 residues.

V gene TRBV5-4 combines with J gene TRBJ2-1; weak D call: TRBD2 (6 bases). Looked up from germline, CDR1 is SGHNT and CDR2 is YYREEE (reference sequence). This CDR3 is 15 amino acids long. With 0 bases removed from V and 3 bases from J, the gap between germline ends came to 10 bases. CDR3 loop: CASSLGGTVYNEQFF. CDR3 coding DNA: TGTGCCAGCAGCTTGGGAGGGACTGTCTACAATGAGCAGTTCTTC.

This rearrangement joins TRBV30 to TRBJ1-6, with D uncertain. CDR3 size: 13 residues. The V end lost 4 bases, the J end lost 7 bases, and 11 bases lay between the germline ends. Looked up from germline, CDR1 is GTSNPN and CDR2 is SVGIG (reference sequence). CDR3 bases: TGTGCCTGGATGGCACAGAAAAATTCACCCCTCCACTTT. Translated, it gives CAWMAQKNSPLHF.

The chain links TRBV21-1 to TRBJ1-5; the D segment call TRBD1 is taken from the table without a DNA check. TRBV21-1 is flagged as a pseudogene. The CDR3 totals 17 residues. CDR3 DNA sequence: TGTGCCAGCAGCAAAGCGTACAGGGGTTATAGCAATCAGCCCCAGCATTTT. This sequence encodes CASSKAYRGYSNQPQHF.

The chain combines TRBV5-8 with TRBJ1-1; TRBD1 aligns across 8 bases. The CDR3 loop spans 14 amino acids. Trimming took 5 bases from V and 5 from J; bases not matched to a gene: 8. CDR1 SGHTS and CDR2 YDEGEE come from the germline V gene. CDR3 DNA sequence: TGTGCCAGCAGACGCGAGGACAGGGTAACTGAAGCTTTCTTT. The encoded protein is CASRREDRVTEAFF.

V and J are TRBV2 and TRBJ1-2, with TRBD1 identical over 9 bases. The CDR3 length is 14 residues. The germline CDR1 and CDR2 sequences are SNHLY and FYNNEI. After removal of 5 bases from V and 6 bases from J, the junction contained 7 bases not matched to a gene. The CDR3 is CASSRGQGQNGYTF. The CDR3 DNA follows: TGTGCCAGCAGTCGGGGACAGGGACAGAATGGCTACACCTTC.

The chain has TRBV6-1 and TRBJ1-3; 10 bases are shared with TRBD1. V gave up 2 bases and J gave up 3 bases; unmatched junction bases: 10. Germline V lookup: CDR1 MNHNS, CDR2 SASEGT. The CDR3 covers 18 residues. The CDR3 here is CASSESRQGAKGGNTIYF. The CDR3 nucleotides read TGTGCCAGCAGTGAAAGTCGACAGGGGGCGAAAGGTGGAAACACCATATATTTT.

This chain links TRBV9 with TRBJ2-1, with D possibly being TRBD1 or TRBD2 (6 bases each). The CDR3 sequence is 14 residues long. Germline V lookup: CDR1 SGDLS, CDR2 YYNGEE. Trimming shortened V by 3 bases and J by 3 bases, and 10 bases separated the two germline ends. CDR3 DNA sequence: TGTGCCAGCAGCGCCGGGGGCCTCTACAATGAGCAGTTCTTC. It codes for CASSAGGLYNEQFF.

A single count supports this clone. V is TRBV19 and J is TRBJ1-5; no reliable D call. Trimming stripped 3 bases from V and 0 bases from J, with 12 bases between. The CDR3 spans 16 residues. Germline V gene sequence: CDR1 LNHDA, CDR2 SQIVND (reference sequence). The CDR3 nucleotides are TGTGCCAGTAGTATTCGGACGGATAATAGCAATCAGCCCCAGCATTTT. This gives the protein CASSIRTDNSNQPQHF.

The rearrangement links TRBV2 to TRBJ1-2, with TRBD1 matching 8 bases. Germline V gene sequence: CDR1 SNHLY, CDR2 FYNNEI. The CDR3 totals 13 residues. Trimming took 6 bases from V and 8 from J; bases not matched to a gene: 8. Here the CDR3 reads CASSADRVGGYTF. Written as DNA, the CDR3 is TGTGCCAGCAGCGCGGACAGGGTAGGAGGCTACACCTTC.

The chain combines TRBV18 with TRBJ1-5, with D maybe TRBD1 (6 bases). V lost 5 bases and J lost 2, with 10 bases in between. CDR3 size: 14 residues. Germline V CDR1 and CDR2: KGHSH, LQKENI. CDR3 nucleotide sequence: TGTGCCAGCTCATACCCAGGGGGCAATCAGCCCCAGCATTTT. Residues: CASSYPGGNQPQHF.

The chain combines TRBV6-5 with TRBJ1-3, with D perhaps matching TRBD1 (5 bases). The germline V gene has CDR1 MNHEY and CDR2 SVGAGI. Trimming took off 6 bases at V and 2 bases at J, with 14 bases between the two ends. CDR3 size: 15 residues. CDR3 coding DNA: TGTGCCAGCAGCCCCACCGGGGGAGCTGGAAACACCATATATTTT. It encodes CASSPTGGAGNTIYF.

The genes are TRBV5-1 and TRBJ2-1; 7 nucleotides agree with TRBD2. V dropped 2 bases and J dropped 10; count of bases not matched to a gene: 3. The germline V gene has CDR1 SGHRS and CDR2 YFSETQ. The CDR3 extends over 12 amino acids. CDR3: CASSLSAGEQFF. DNA for the CDR3: TGCGCCAGCAGCTTATCAGCGGGAGAGCAGTTCTTC.

V gene TRBV7-3 combines with J gene TRBJ1-1; maybe TRBD1 (6 bases). Trimming removed 5 bases at V and 2 bases at J, with 9 bases between. The CDR3 contains 13 residues. Germline CDR1 is SGHTA and CDR2 is FQGTGA. The CDR3 region has the DNA TGTGCCAGCAGCCCGGACAGCAACACTGAAGCTTTCTTT. This encodes CASSPDSNTEAFF.

The chain employs TRBV5-1 and TRBJ2-5; 7 positions match TRBD1. Germline V gene data show CDR1 as SGHRS and CDR2 as YFSETQ. The CDR3 covers 13 residues. V trimming: 2 bases; J trimming: 5 bases; junction bases outside the gene matches: 3. In DNA, the CDR3 is TGCGCCAGCAGCTTCCAGGGGGAGGAGACCCAGTACTTC. This encodes CASSFQGEETQYF.

The rearrangement uses TRBV7-3 and TRBJ2-3; 11 nucleotides line up with TRBD2. The trim removed 4 bases at V and 1 base at J, leaving 1 base unmatched. This CDR3 has 15 residues. Germline values: CDR1 SGHTA, CDR2 FQGTGA. The CDR3 loop reads CASSSGLAGTDTQYF. For the CDR3, the DNA is TGTGCCAGCAGCTCGGGACTAGCGGGCACAGATACGCAGTATTTT.

The gene calls are TRBV13 and TRBJ1-6, with a possible D match to TRBD1 (6 bases). CDR1 and CDR2 from the germline V gene are PRHDT and FYEKMQ (reference sequence). The ends were cut back, 5 bases at V and 9 bases at J, with 14 bases in the middle. The CDR3 is 14 residues long. The CDR3 loop is CASSPRGGGSPLHF. CDR3 DNA: TGTGCCAGCAGCCCCCGGGGGGGCGGTTCACCCCTCCACTTT.